What follows are 32 T cell receptor beta chains derived from one specimen sequenced in a study of cytomegalovirus exposure and HLA in healthy donors. This PCR relied on a set of 60 Vbeta primers and 13 Jbeta primers. Using immunoSEQ multiplex PCR, the repertoire was profiled, and TCRdb retains in-frame clones only, with some absent. The table includes 150,000 to 200,000 clones, approximately 80% detected once. Input material: PBMCs. Source of these receptors: a woman in her 30s in good health and CMV-seropositive.

This clone was seen just once. The chain couples TRBV5-1 to TRBJ2-7, with a tentative D call TRBD2 (7 bases). V lost 0 bases to trimming and J lost 0 bases, with 13 bases between them. CDR3 size: 16 residues. Per germline, CDR1 SGHRS and CDR2 YFSETQ. Written as DNA, the CDR3 is TGCGCCAGCAGCTTGGCAGCGGGGACAAGCTCCTACGAGCAGTACTTC. Translation: CASSLAAGTSSYEQYF.

This chain connects TRBV27 to TRBJ1-2, with D perhaps TRBD1 (5 bases). This CDR3 has 15 residues. V shed 10 bases and J shed 7 bases, with 25 bases lying between them. In germline, CDR1 is MNHEY, CDR2 SMNVEV (reference sequence). The CDR3 DNA follows: TGTGCCACTCTAAGTCTATCACAGGCTTTGAGTGGCTACACCTTC. It codes for CATLSLSQALSGYTF.

The genes are TRBV7-2 and TRBJ2-7; TRBD1 agrees at 10 bases. V shed 8 bases and J 0 bases; nucleotides not matched to a gene: 13. The germline CDR1 and CDR2 sequences are SGHTA and FQGNSA. This CDR3 comprises 17 residues. The CDR3 reads CASAGTGVASASYEQYF. In nucleotides, the CDR3 is TGTGCCAGCGCCGGGACAGGGGTGGCTAGCGCCTCCTACGAGCAGTACTTC.

The chain is built from TRBV10-2 and TRBJ2-6; 9 bases are shared with TRBD1. J was trimmed by 3 bases and V by 11 bases; bases with no gene match: 14. CDR3 length equals 17 residues. Germline-derived CDR1 and CDR2 are WSHSY and SAAADI. The DNA of the CDR3 is TGCGCCGGTCTGGCTGGACAGGGGAAAATTGGGGCCAACGTCCTGACTTTC. Translated, it gives CAGLAGQGKIGANVLTF.

The CDR3 DNA follows: TGCGCCAGCAGCCTCGTCAGGGGCAGAGAGCAGTTCTTC. Protein: CASSLVRGREQFF. This rearrangement joins TRBV4-1 to TRBJ2-1; tentatively, D is TRBD1 (6 bases). This CDR3 has 13 amino acids. Trimming removed 4 bases from V and 10 bases from J, with 14 bases in between. From germline, CDR1 is MGHRA and CDR2 YSYEKL.

The genes are TRBV7-9 and TRBJ2-7; 7 positions agree with TRBD1. Germline loops: CDR1 SEHNR, CDR2 FQNEAQ (reference sequence). Trimming at V came to 2 bases and at J to 4 bases, leaving 8 bases not matched to a gene. CDR3 length equals 15 residues. The CDR3 DNA reads as TGTGCCAGCAGCTTAATTCAGGGGGTCCGTTACGAGCAGTACTTC. Encoded protein: CASSLIQGVRYEQYF.

The chain carries TRBV9 and TRBJ2-1; the match to TRBD2 covers 7 bases. This CDR3 contains 16 residues. CDR1 is SGDLS and CDR2 is YYNGEE in the germline V gene. Trimming took 3 bases from V and 2 from J; bases not matched to a gene: 8. CDR3 sequence: CASSGYGGSTYNEQFF. In DNA, the CDR3 is TGTGCCAGCAGCGGATACGGGGGGAGTACCTACAATGAGCAGTTCTTC.

The chain joins TRBV27 to TRBJ2-5; D might be TRBD2 (5 bases). This CDR3 is built from 14 residues. CDR1 MNHEY and CDR2 SMNVEV come from the germline V gene (reference sequence). Between the trimmed V and J ends, which lost 3 bases and 2 bases, there was a span of 10 bases. CDR3 loop: CASSFLGRQETQYF. Here the CDR3 DNA reads TGTGCCAGCAGTTTTCTAGGGAGACAAGAGACCCAGTACTTC.

The gene calls are TRBV2 and TRBJ2-3; D not resolved. CDR1 is SNHLY, CDR2 FYNNEI, per germline. Trimming took 2 bases from V and 5 from J, leaving 2 bases between them. The CDR3 runs 11 residues. As DNA, the CDR3 is TGTGCCAGCAGTGAACTAGATACGCAGTATTTT. Translation: CASSELDTQYF. Together with reference TRBV2 and TRBJ2-3, the CDR3 gives the full variable domain: EPEVTQTPSHQVTQMGQEVILRCVPISNHLYFYWYRQILGQKVEFLVSFYNNEISEKSEIFDDQFSVERPDGSNFTLKIRSTKLEDSAMYFCASSELDTQYFGPGTRLTVL.

The rearrangement joins TRBV29-1 to TRBJ2-3; D is possibly TRBD1 (5 bases). Trimming pared 4 bases from V and 1 base from J, leaving 12 bases between. Germline V gives CDR1 SQVTM, CDR2 ANQGSEA. This CDR3 spans 14 amino acids. CDR3 bases: TGCAGCGTTGGGGGCCCTTTGGGCACAGATACGCAGTATTTT. The encoded protein is CSVGGPLGTDTQYF.

This chain joins TRBV10-3 and TRBJ1-5, with 7 bases that match TRBD1. Germline V gene lookup returns CDR1 ENHRY and CDR2 SYGVKD. The CDR3 is made up of 12 amino acids. V lost 8 bases and J lost 4; bases outside the gene matches: 2. Here the CDR3 reads CAIPDRNQPQHF. CDR3 coding DNA: TGTGCCATCCCGGACAGGAATCAGCCCCAGCATTTT.

Only a few counts were recorded for this clone. V usage is TRBV2 and J usage is TRBJ2-3, with TRBD2 matching 8 bases. The CDR3 has 14 residues. Germline lookup yields CDR1 SNHLY and CDR2 FYNNEI. J was trimmed by 5 bases and V by 3 bases; bases with no gene match: 4. The CDR3 nucleotides are TGTGCCAGCAGTGATGTTAGCGGGGTAGATACGCAGTATTTT. This sequence encodes CASSDVSGVDTQYF.

V usage is TRBV7-8 and J usage is TRBJ1-5; 8 nucleotides align to TRBD1. CDR3 length: 16 amino acids. From germline, CDR1 is SGHVS and CDR2 FQNEAQ. V was pared by 7 bases and J by 1 base, with 9 bases of the junction left unmatched. The CDR3 nucleotides read TGTGCCAGCAAGGGCCAGGGGGCAGGAAGCAATCAGCCCCAGCATTTT. Translation gives CASKGQGAGSNQPQHF. The whole variable domain, filled in from reference TRBV7-8 and TRBJ1-5, reads GAGVSQSPRYKVAKRGQDVALRCDPISGHVSLFWYQQALGQGPEFLTYFQNEAQLDKSGLPSDRFFAERPEGSVSTLKIQRTQQEDSAVYLCASKGQGAGSNQPQHFGDGTRLSIL.

The chain has TRBV7-8 and TRBJ2-3; 10 bases are shared with TRBD1. Germline CDR1 and CDR2: SGHVS and FQNEAQ. J was trimmed by 1 base and V by 6 bases; bases with no gene match: 7. This CDR3 spans 16 amino acids. CDR3 coding DNA: TGTGCCAGCAGTGGGGACAGGGGATTTGGCACAGATACGCAGTATTTT. This codes for CASSGDRGFGTDTQYF.

The CDR3 DNA follows: TGCGCCAGCAGCTTGACTGGGGGCGGATCTTACGAGCAGTACTTC. It specifies CASSLTGGGSYEQYF. The chain links TRBV5-1 to TRBJ2-7; TRBD1 is a possible D gene (6 bases). The CDR3 loop spans 15 amino acids. Per the germline V gene, CDR1 is SGHRS and CDR2 is YFSETQ. V was pared by 1 base and J by 4 bases, with 15 bases between.

This rearrangement joins TRBV2 to TRBJ2-1, with D possibly being TRBD2 (7 bases). CDR1 SNHLY and CDR2 FYNNEI come from the germline V gene. Trimming removed 6 bases from V and 5 bases from J, with 26 bases in between. CDR3 length: 18 residues. CDR3 nucleotides: TGTGCCAGCAGGGAATGGGAGGGGGGATTGTTACTGGACAATGAGCAGTTCTTC. Translation: CASREWEGGLLLDNEQFF.

The V call is TRBV11-2, the J call TRBJ2-1, with D unresolved. CDR3 length: 12 residues. V was pared by 5 bases and J by 4 bases, with 6 bases between. Germline V gives CDR1 SGHAT, CDR2 FQNNGV. The CDR3 DNA reads as TGTGCCAGCAGCGAGAAGTACAATGAGCAGTTCTTC. Encoded protein: CASSEKYNEQFF.

The V and J genes are TRBV25-1 and TRBJ2-1; D is possibly TRBD2 (5 bases). The CDR3 totals 12 residues. The germline V gene encodes CDR1 MGHDK and CDR2 SYGVNS. V shed 3 bases and J shed 10 bases, with 10 bases lying between them. CDR3 protein: CASSEWRWEQFF. CDR3 bases: TGTGCCAGCAGTGAGTGGAGGTGGGAGCAGTTCTTC. The whole variable domain, filled in from reference TRBV25-1 and TRBJ2-1, reads EADIYQTPRYLVIGTGKKITLECSQTMGHDKMYWYQQDPGMELHLIHYSYGVNSTEKGDLSSESTVSRIRTEHFPLTLESARPSHTSQYLCASSEWRWEQFFGPGTRLTVL.

This clone showed up just a few times. The chain uses TRBV6-1 and TRBJ2-7, with TRBD1 identical over 8 bases. The CDR3 has 14 residues. Germline V gene sequence: CDR1 MNHNS, CDR2 SASEGT. Trimming cost V 3 bases and J 4 bases; bases outside gene matches: 5. The CDR3 sequence is CASSEPGQEYEQYF. CDR3 DNA sequence: TGTGCCAGCAGTGAGCCGGGACAGGAATACGAGCAGTACTTC.

This chain joins TRBV28 and TRBJ1-4; D is uncertain. With 7 bases removed from V and 2 bases from J, the gap between germline ends came to 11 bases. The CDR3 has 14 residues. Germline V lookup: CDR1 MDHEN, CDR2 SYDVKM. This CDR3 reads CASTPTDTNEKLFF. The CDR3 DNA is TGTGCCAGCACCCCAACAGATACTAATGAAAAACTGTTTTTT.

V usage is TRBV7-9 and J usage is TRBJ2-7; 13 bases fit TRBD2. Germline trimming cut 3 bases from V and 3 bases from J; bases unmatched to any gene: 14. CDR1 and CDR2 (germline): SEHNR, FQNEAQ (reference sequence). This CDR3 region has 19 residues. CDR3: CASSFITSGRAKVHYEQYF. CDR3 in DNA: TGTGCCAGCAGCTTTATTACTAGCGGGAGGGCCAAGGTCCACTACGAGCAGTACTTC.

V gene TRBV28 combines with J gene TRBJ2-7; TRBD2 aligns across 14 bases. CDR1 is MDHEN, CDR2 SYDVKM, per germline. There are 16 residues in the CDR3. V lost 4 bases, J lost 6 bases, and 8 bases stayed unmatched. Written as DNA, the CDR3 is TGTGCCAGCAGTTCCGCGACTAGCGGGAGGGCTCCCGAGCAGTACTTC. Translated: CASSSATSGRAPEQYF.

The chain uses TRBV6-5 and TRBJ1-5; weak D call: TRBD1 (6 bases). Per germline, CDR1 MNHEY and CDR2 SVGAGI. Trimming pared 5 bases from V and 4 bases from J, leaving 12 bases between. The CDR3 runs to 14 residues. The CDR3 region has the DNA TGTGCCAGCAGTACCAGAGGGGGAAATCAGCCCCAGCATTTT. Residues: CASSTRGGNQPQHF.

V and J are TRBV7-9 and TRBJ2-2; no clear D gene. V lost 3 bases and J lost 3, with 8 bases in between. This CDR3 has 14 amino acids. Germline V gene data show CDR1 as SEHNR and CDR2 as FQNEAQ (reference sequence). CDR3 in DNA: TGTGCCAGCAGCTTGGAGACGTACACCGGGGAGCTGTTTTTT. This sequence encodes CASSLETYTGELFF.

The rearrangement links TRBV7-3 to TRBJ2-3, with 14 bases identical to TRBD2. The CDR3 contains 16 residues. Losses at the gene ends were 4 bases for V and 1 base for J; bases not matched to a gene: 1. Germline values: CDR1 SGHTA, CDR2 FQGTGA. DNA for the CDR3: TGTGCCAGCAGCTCGGGACTAGCGGGGGGCACAGATACGCAGTATTTT. Translated: CASSSGLAGGTDTQYF.

The chain employs TRBV5-4 and TRBJ2-1; 13 positions match TRBD2. Germline lookup yields CDR1 SGHNT and CDR2 YYREEE (reference sequence). Germline trimming cut 5 bases from V and 7 bases from J; bases unmatched to any gene: 6. The CDR3 covers 15 residues. The CDR3 DNA follows: TGTGCCAGCAGTAGGACTAGCGGGAGTGGGAATGAGCAGTTCTTC. Translated: CASSRTSGSGNEQFF. Full variable domain (missing parts from reference TRBV5-4 and TRBJ2-1): ETGVTQSPTHLIKTRGQQVTLRCSSQSGHNTVSWYQQALGQGPQFIFQYYREEENGRGNFPPRFSGLQFPNYSSELNVNALELDDSALYLCASSRTSGSGNEQFFGPGTRLTVL.

The rearrangement links TRBV2 to TRBJ1-3, with 8 bases that match TRBD1. The CDR3 totals 17 residues. Unmatched junction bases numbered 9, after V lost 5 bases and J lost 0 bases. The germline gives CDR1 SNHLY, CDR2 FYNNEI. CDR3 sequence (DNA): TGTGCCAGCAGTATGGACAGGGATTTCCTCTCTGGAAACACCATATATTTT. Translating gives CASSMDRDFLSGNTIYF.

This chain joins TRBV11-2 and TRBJ2-3; a possible D gene is TRBD2 (5 bases). The germline V gene encodes CDR1 SGHAT and CDR2 FQNNGV. Between the trimmed V and J ends, which lost 5 bases and 1 base, there was a span of 13 bases. CDR3 length: 15 residues. The CDR3 protein is CASSVGPGGTDTQYF. DNA for the CDR3: TGTGCCAGCAGCGTCGGACCCGGGGGCACAGATACGCAGTATTTT.

V usage is TRBV6-5 and J usage is TRBJ2-1, with D possibly matching TRBD1 (6 bases). The length of the CDR3 is 14 residues. Germline CDR1 is MNHEY and CDR2 is SVGAGI. The V end was cut by 1 base, the J end by 6 bases, with 10 bases between. CDR3 in DNA: TGTGCCAGCAGTTACTTGCAGGGGCGCAATGAGCAGTTCTTC. It is translated as CASSYLQGRNEQFF.

The chain links TRBV2 to TRBJ1-2; 7 bases align to TRBD1. The CDR3 is 14 amino acids. From germline, CDR1 is SNHLY and CDR2 FYNNEI. The V and J ends lost 4 bases and 2 bases, in that order; junction bases with no gene match: 4. The CDR3 sequence: CASSARDRNYGYTF. CDR3 sequence (DNA): TGTGCCAGCAGTGCCCGGGACAGAAACTATGGCTACACCTTC.

The chain employs TRBV28 and TRBJ2-5; the match to TRBD1 covers 8 bases. Germline V CDR1 and CDR2: MDHEN, SYDVKM. The CDR3 consists of 13 residues. Germline trimming cut 3 bases from V and 4 bases from J; bases unmatched to any gene: 1. Here the CDR3 reads CASSLTGAETQYF. The CDR3 nucleotides read TGTGCCAGCAGTTTGACAGGGGCAGAGACCCAGTACTTC.

V and J are TRBV2 and TRBJ2-5; 9 bases line up with TRBD1. Germline lookup yields CDR1 SNHLY and CDR2 FYNNEI. The CDR3 has 14 amino acids. After removal of 6 bases from V and 4 bases from J, the junction contained 6 bases not matched to a gene. Here the CDR3 DNA reads TGTGCCAGCAGGAGGACAGGGGTGGCAGAGACCCAGTACTTC. Protein sequence: CASRRTGVAETQYF.